Following are 12 T cell receptor beta chains from one sample sequenced in a study of blood T cell repertoires in COVID-19 (dated by TCRdb to 2020 to 2022). Library preparation employed the immunoSEQ multiplex PCR assay. TCRdb limited this immuneACCESS table to in-frame rearrangements with V and J called. A share of clones is missing; checked studies link under half to unresolved V genes, and the rest is unexplained. The sample table shows tens of thousands of clones, and around 86% are seen once. Around 26% of the sample is in the top ten clones. Sequenced: peripheral blood. The source of these receptors is a man over 45 with active or convalescent COVID-19.

The rearrangement uses TRBV10-3 and TRBJ2-5; TRBD2 is a possible D gene (5 bases). V dropped 4 bases and J dropped 3 bases, with 18 bases sitting between them. This CDR3 comprises 16 residues. The V gene's germline CDR1 is ENHRY and CDR2 SYGVKD. CDR3 residues: CAISGRGRGGEETQYF. CDR3 DNA sequence: TGTGCCATCAGTGGGAGAGGGCGCGGCGGCGAAGAGACCCAGTACTTC.

The chain employs TRBV2 and TRBJ2-3; D not resolved. The CDR3 runs 12 residues. Between the trimmed V and J ends, which lost 8 bases and 5 bases, there was a span of 11 bases. Germline CDR1 is SNHLY and CDR2 is FYNNEI. CDR3 nucleotide sequence: TGTGCCAGCGCAGTTTATGGAGATACGCAGTATTTT. Translating gives CASAVYGDTQYF.

The chain couples TRBV28 to TRBJ1-3; TRBD1 is a possible D gene (5 bases). CDR1 and CDR2 (germline): MDHEN, SYDVKM. The CDR3 loop spans 13 amino acids. The V end was cut by 3 bases, the J end by 9 bases, with 12 bases between. The CDR3 here is CASSLGRETTIYF. CDR3 bases: TGTGCCAGCAGTTTGGGACGGGAGACCACCATATATTTT.

The V and J genes are TRBV4-2 and TRBJ2-5, with 8 positions matching TRBD2. This CDR3 is 15 amino acids long. V dropped 0 bases and J dropped 4; count of bases not matched to a gene: 4. Per germline, CDR1 LGHNA and CDR2 YNFKEQ. The CDR3 protein is CASSQDTGGAETQYF. CDR3 bases: TGTGCCAGCAGCCAAGATACCGGGGGGGCAGAGACCCAGTACTTC.

This chain uses TRBV6-6 with TRBJ1-6, with TRBD1 as a possible D gene (6 bases). There are 16 residues in the CDR3. Between the trimmed V and J ends, which lost 2 bases and 6 bases, there was a span of 14 bases. The germline CDR1 and CDR2 sequences are MNHNY and SVGAGI (reference sequence). Written as DNA, the CDR3 is TGTGCCAGCAGTTACGGGGCGGACAGCGGTAATTCACCCCTCCACTTT. It specifies CASSYGADSGNSPLHF.

The rearrangement joins TRBV30 to TRBJ2-3, with D tentatively TRBD2 (6 bases). The CDR3 length is 15 residues. Deletions cut 0 bases from V and 1 base from J, with 11 bases between. Germline CDR1 and CDR2: GTSNPN and SVGIG (reference sequence). The CDR3 DNA reads as TGTGCCTGGAGTGTAGGCGGGGCGGGCACAGATACGCAGTATTTT. Translated: CAWSVGGAGTDTQYF.

V and J are TRBV7-2 and TRBJ1-1; tentative D call: TRBD1 (5 bases). This CDR3 is 15 amino acids long. Trimming removed 5 bases from V and 4 bases from J, with 17 bases in between. Germline lookup yields CDR1 SGHTA and CDR2 FQGNSA. CDR3 in amino acids: CASSQGPILGTEAFF. The CDR3, as DNA: TGTGCCAGCAGCCAGGGCCCAATTTTAGGCACTGAAGCTTTCTTT. The variable domain in full, with the rest retrieved from reference TRBV7-2 and TRBJ1-1, is GAGVSQSPSNKVTEKGKDVELRCDPISGHTALYWYRQSLGQGLEFLIYFQGNSAPDKSGLPSDRFSAERTGGSVSTLTIQRTQQEDSAVYLCASSQGPILGTEAFFGQGTRLTVV.

This rearrangement joins TRBV7-9 to TRBJ2-2; 8 bases line up with TRBD1. Germline values: CDR1 SEHNR, CDR2 FQNEAQ (reference sequence). The CDR3 runs to 17 residues. The V and J ends lost 5 bases and 7 bases, in that order; junction bases with no gene match: 15. CDR3 amino acids: CASSPRTGLGLSGELFF. DNA for the CDR3: TGTGCCAGCAGCCCTCGGACAGGGCTAGGACTCAGCGGGGAGCTGTTTTTT.

This clone appeared once. The V call is TRBV5-4, the J call TRBJ2-3, with 11 bases fitting TRBD2. Germline trimming cut 4 bases from V and 2 bases from J; bases unmatched to any gene: 6. The CDR3 is 16 amino acids. The germline V gene encodes CDR1 SGHNT and CDR2 YYREEE (reference sequence). The DNA of the CDR3 is TGTGCCAGCAGCCCCCCGGGACTAGCGGTCACAGATACGCAGTATTTT. As protein: CASSPPGLAVTDTQYF.

The chain uses TRBV5-1 and TRBJ1-2; 7 bases agree with TRBD1. The germline V gene has CDR1 SGHRS and CDR2 YFSETQ. The CDR3 has 15 amino acids. V gave up 0 bases and J gave up 7 bases; unmatched junction bases: 9. The CDR3 DNA is TGCGCCAGCAGCTTGGAGGGGCAGGGGGACGGTGGCTACACCTTC. Its translation: CASSLEGQGDGGYTF. Full variable domain (rest looked up from reference TRBV5-1 and TRBJ1-2): KAGVTQTPRYLIKTRGQQVTLSCSPISGHRSVSWYQQTPGQGLQFLFEYFSETQRNKGNFPGRFSGRQFSNSRSEMNVSTLELGDSALYLCASSLEGQGDGGYTFGSGTRLTVV.

The J gene is TRBJ2-7, the V gene TRBV6-1; TRBD2 matches 7 bases. Per germline, CDR1 MNHNS and CDR2 SASEGT. The V and J ends lost 2 bases and 8 bases, in that order; junction bases with no gene match: 12. This CDR3 comprises 15 residues. In nucleotides, the CDR3 is TGTGCCAGCAGTGAATTGGCTAGCGGACCTACGAAGCAGTACTTC. This gives the protein CASSELASGPTKQYF.

Turning to this clone: One end of the junction is discordant with germline, which a read error may explain. The chain is built from TRBV15 and TRBJ2-7; TRBD1 might be the D (5 bases). CDR3 length: 13 amino acids. Germline-derived CDR1 and CDR2 are LNHNV and YYDKDF (reference sequence). The CDR3 DNA follows: TGTGCCACCAGCAGAGATTTGAACAGGCTCAAGCCGTTC. Its translation: CATSRDLNRLKPF.